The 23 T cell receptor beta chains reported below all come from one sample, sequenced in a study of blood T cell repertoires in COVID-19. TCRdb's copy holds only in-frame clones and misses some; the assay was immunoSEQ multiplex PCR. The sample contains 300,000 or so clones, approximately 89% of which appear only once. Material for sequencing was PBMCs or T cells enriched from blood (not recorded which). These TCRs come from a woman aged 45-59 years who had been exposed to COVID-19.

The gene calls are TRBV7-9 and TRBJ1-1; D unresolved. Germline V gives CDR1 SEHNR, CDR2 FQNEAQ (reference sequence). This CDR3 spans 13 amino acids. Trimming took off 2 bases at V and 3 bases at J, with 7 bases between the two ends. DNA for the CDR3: TGTGCCAGCAGCTTAATGGAGGACACTGAAGCTTTCTTT. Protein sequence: CASSLMEDTEAFF.

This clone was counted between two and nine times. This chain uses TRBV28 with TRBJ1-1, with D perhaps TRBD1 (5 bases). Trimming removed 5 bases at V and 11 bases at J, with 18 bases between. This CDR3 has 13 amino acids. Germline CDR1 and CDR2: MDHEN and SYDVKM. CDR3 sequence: CASSLKGMARAFF. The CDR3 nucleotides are TGTGCCAGCAGTCTTAAGGGGATGGCTAGGGCTTTCTTT.

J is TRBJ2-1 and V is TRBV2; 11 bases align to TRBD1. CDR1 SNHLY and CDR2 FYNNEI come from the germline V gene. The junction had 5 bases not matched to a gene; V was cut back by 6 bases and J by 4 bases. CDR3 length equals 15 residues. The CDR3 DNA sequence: TGTGCCAGCAGCAGGGACAGGGGGTATTACAATGAGCAGTTCTTC. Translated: CASSRDRGYYNEQFF.

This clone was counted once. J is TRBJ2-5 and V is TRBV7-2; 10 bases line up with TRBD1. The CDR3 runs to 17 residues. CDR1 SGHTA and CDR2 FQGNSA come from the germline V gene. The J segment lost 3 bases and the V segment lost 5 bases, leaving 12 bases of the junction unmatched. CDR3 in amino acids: CASSANPGTGVKETQYF. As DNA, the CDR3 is TGTGCCAGCAGCGCCAACCCCGGGACAGGGGTTAAAGAGACCCAGTACTTC.

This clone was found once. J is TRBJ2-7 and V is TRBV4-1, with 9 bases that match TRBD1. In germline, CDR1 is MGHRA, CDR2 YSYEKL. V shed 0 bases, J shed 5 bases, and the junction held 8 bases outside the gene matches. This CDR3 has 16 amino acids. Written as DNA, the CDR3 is TGCGCCAGCAGCCAAGATACCACAGGGGGCTTCCACGAGCAGTACTTC. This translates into CASSQDTTGGFHEQYF.

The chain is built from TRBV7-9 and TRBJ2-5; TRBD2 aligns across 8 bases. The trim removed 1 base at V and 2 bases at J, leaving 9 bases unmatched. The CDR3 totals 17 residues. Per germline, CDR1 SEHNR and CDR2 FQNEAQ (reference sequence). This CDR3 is CASSLGVPAGAQETQYF. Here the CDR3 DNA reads TGTGCCAGCAGCTTAGGTGTTCCAGCGGGGGCTCAAGAGACCCAGTACTTC. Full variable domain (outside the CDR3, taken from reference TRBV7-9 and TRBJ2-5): DTGVSQNPRHKITKRGQNVTFRCDPISEHNRLYWYRQTLGQGPEFLTYFQNEAQLEKSRLLSDRFSAERPKGSFSTLEIQRTEQGDSAMYLCASSLGVPAGAQETQYFGPGTRLLVL.

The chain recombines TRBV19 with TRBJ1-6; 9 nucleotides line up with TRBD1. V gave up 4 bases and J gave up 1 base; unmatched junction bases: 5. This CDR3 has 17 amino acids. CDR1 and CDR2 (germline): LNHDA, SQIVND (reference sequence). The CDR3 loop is CASSTRTGESYNSPLHF. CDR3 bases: TGTGCCAGTAGTACGCGGACAGGGGAGTCCTATAATTCACCCCTCCACTTT.

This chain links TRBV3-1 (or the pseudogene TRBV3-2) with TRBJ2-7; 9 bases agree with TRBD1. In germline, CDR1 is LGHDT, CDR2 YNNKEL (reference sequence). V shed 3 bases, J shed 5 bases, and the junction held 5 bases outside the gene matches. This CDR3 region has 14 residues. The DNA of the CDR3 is TGTGCCAGCAGCCATGGGGACAGGGAACACGAGCAGTACTTC. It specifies CASSHGDREHEQYF.

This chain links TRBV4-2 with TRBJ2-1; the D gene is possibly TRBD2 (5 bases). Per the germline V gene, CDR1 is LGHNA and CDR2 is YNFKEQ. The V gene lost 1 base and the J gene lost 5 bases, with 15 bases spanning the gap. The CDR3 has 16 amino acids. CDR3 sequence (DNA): TGTGCCAGCAGCCAAGCGGTAGGACTCGGAAACAATGAGCAGTTCTTC. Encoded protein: CASSQAVGLGNNEQFF.

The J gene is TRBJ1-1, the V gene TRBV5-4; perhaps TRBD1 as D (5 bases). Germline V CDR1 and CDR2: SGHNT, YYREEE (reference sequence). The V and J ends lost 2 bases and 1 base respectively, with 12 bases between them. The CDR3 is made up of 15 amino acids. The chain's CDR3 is CASSFRGLSNTEAFF. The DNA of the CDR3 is TGTGCCAGCAGCTTTCGGGGGTTATCGAACACTGAAGCTTTCTTT.

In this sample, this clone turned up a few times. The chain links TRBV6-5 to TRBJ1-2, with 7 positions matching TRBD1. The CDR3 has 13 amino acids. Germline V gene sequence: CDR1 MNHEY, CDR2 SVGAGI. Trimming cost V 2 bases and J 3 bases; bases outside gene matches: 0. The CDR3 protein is CASSYDRDYGYTF. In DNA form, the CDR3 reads TGTGCCAGCAGTTACGACAGGGACTATGGCTACACCTTC.

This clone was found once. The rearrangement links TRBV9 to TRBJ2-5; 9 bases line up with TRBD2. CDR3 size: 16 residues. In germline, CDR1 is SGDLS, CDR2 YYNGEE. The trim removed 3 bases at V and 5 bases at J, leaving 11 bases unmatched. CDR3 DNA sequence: TGTGCCAGCAGCGCGGGCGGGGGGGCCCTCACTGAGACCCAGTACTTC. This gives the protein CASSAGGGALTETQYF.

This CDR3 is CASSRPPGTVSYEQYF. The CDR3 coding sequence is TGTGCCAGCAGCCGTCCTCCCGGGACAGTATCCTACGAGCAGTACTTC. J is TRBJ2-7 and V is TRBV28; 7 nucleotides agree with TRBD1. V was pared by 6 bases and J by 1 base, with 12 bases of the junction left unmatched. The CDR3 totals 16 residues. Per germline, CDR1 MDHEN and CDR2 SYDVKM. The whole variable domain, remainder taken from reference TRBV28 and TRBJ2-7, is DVKVTQSSRYLVKRTGEKVFLECVQDMDHENMFWYRQDPGLGLRLIYFSYDVKMKEKGDIPEGYSVSREKKERFSLILESASTNQTSMYLCASSRPPGTVSYEQYFGPGTRLTVT.

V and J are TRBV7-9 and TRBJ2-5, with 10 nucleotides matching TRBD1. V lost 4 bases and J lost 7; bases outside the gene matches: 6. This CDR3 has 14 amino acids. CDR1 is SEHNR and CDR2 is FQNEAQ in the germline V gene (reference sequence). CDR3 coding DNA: TGTGCCAGCAGCTCTTCCGGGACAGGGGTGACCCAGTACTTC. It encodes CASSSSGTGVTQYF.

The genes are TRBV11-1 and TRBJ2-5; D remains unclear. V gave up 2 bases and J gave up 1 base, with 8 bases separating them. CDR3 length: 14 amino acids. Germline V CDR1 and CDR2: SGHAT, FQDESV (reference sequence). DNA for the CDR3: TGTGCCAGCAGCTTATGGGCAGGCCAAGAGACCCAGTACTTC. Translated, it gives CASSLWAGQETQYF.

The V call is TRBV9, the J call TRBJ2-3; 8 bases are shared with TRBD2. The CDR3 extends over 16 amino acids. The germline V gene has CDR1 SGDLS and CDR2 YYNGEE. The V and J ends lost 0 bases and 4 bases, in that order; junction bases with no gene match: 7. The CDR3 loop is CASSVGLAGTPDTQYF. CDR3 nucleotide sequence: TGTGCCAGCAGCGTAGGATTAGCGGGGACTCCAGATACGCAGTATTTT.

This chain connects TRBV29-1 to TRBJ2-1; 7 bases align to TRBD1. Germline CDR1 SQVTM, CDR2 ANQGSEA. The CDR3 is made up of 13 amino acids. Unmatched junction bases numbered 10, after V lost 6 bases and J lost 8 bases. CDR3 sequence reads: CSVQGKRGYEQFF. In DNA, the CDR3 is TGCAGCGTACAGGGGAAGAGGGGCTATGAGCAGTTCTTC.

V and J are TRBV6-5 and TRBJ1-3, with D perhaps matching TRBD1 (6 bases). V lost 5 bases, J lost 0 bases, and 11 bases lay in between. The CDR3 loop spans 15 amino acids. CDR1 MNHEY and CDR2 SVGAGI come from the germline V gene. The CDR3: CASSITGRSGNTIYF. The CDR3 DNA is TGTGCCAGCAGTATTACAGGGCGCTCTGGAAACACCATATATTTT.

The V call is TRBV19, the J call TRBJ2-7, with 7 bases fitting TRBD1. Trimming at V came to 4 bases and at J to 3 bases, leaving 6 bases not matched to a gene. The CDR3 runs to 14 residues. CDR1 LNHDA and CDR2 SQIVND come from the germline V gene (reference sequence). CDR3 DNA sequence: TGTGCCAGTAGTACCACGGGGACAGACTACGAGCAGTACTTC. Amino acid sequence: CASSTTGTDYEQYF. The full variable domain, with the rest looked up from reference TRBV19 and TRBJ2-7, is DGGITQSPKYLFRKEGQNVTLSCEQNLNHDAMYWYRQDPGQGLRLIYYSQIVNDFQKGDIAEGYSVSREKKESFPLTVTSAQKNPTAFYLCASSTTGTDYEQYFGPGTRLTVT.

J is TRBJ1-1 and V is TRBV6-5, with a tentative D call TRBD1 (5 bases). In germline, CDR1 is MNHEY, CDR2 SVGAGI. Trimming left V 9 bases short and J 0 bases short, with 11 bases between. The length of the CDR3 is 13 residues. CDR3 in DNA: TGTGCCAGTGGTCAGGGTCTGAACACTGAAGCTTTCTTT. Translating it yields CASGQGLNTEAFF.

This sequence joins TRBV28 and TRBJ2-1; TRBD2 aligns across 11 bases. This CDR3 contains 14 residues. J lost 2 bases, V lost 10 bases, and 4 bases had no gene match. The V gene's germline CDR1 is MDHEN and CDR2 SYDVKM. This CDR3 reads CANPSGGTYNEQFF. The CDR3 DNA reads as TGTGCCAACCCTAGCGGGGGGACCTACAATGAGCAGTTCTTC.

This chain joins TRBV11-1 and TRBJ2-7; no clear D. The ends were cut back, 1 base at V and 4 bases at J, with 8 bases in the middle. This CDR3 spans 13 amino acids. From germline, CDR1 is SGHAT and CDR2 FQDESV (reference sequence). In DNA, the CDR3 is TGTGCCAGCAGCTTAGAATCTATTTACGAGCAGTACTTC. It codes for CASSLESIYEQYF.

CDR3 amino acids: CASSIVGAGSNQPQHF. The CDR3 DNA reads as TGTGCCAGTAGTATCGTGGGGGCTGGTAGCAATCAGCCCCAGCATTTT. The J gene is TRBJ1-5, the V gene TRBV19; a possible D gene is TRBD1 (6 bases). With 3 bases removed from V and 0 bases from J, the gap between germline ends came to 12 bases. There are 16 residues in the CDR3. CDR1 LNHDA and CDR2 SQIVND come from the germline V gene (reference sequence).